A single T cell receptor beta chain is shown here with its context. The data derive from a study of blood T cell repertoires in COVID-19. Study at large: Donors in the United States, Italy and Spain gave samples during acute or convalescent COVID-19. The analysed material was cDNA or gDNA that came from T cells, B-cell-depleted T cells, or PBMCs.

Losses at the gene ends were 1 base for V and 0 bases for J; bases not matched to a gene: 3. Per the germline V gene, CDR1 is SGHRS and CDR2 is YFSETQ. The CDR3 covers 15 residues. How the authors handled the data: Estimation of nucleated cell counts relied on the amplification of reference gene primers. This table comes from immunoSEQ multiplex PCR, and its TCRdb copy is limited to in-frame clones, with some not included. The DNA gave D and trimming, while V, J and clone size come from that table. The table records 35,000 to 50,000 clones, about 90% of them present only once. Sequencing was done on a sample of peripheral blood. This TCR came from a woman of 80 years or more with active COVID-19. This chain uses TRBV5-1 with TRBJ1-1, with 7 bases that match TRBD1. Here the CDR3 DNA reads TGCGCCAGCAGCTTGAGCAGGGGGATGAACACTGAAGCTTTCTTT. Translating it yields CASSLSRGMNTEAFF.